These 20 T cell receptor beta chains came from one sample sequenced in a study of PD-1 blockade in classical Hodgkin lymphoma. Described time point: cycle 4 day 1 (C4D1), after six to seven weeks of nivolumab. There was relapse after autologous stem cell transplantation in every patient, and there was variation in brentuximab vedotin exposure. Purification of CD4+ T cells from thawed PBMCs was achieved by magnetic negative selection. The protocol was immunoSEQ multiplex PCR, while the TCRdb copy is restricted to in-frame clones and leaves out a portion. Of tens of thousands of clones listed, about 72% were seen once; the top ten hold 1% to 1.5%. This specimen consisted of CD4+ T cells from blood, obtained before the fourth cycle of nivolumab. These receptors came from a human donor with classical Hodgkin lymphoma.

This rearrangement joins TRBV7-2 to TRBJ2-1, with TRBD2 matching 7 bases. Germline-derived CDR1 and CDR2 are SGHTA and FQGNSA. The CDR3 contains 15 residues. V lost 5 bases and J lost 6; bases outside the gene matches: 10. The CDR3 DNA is TGTGCCAGCAGCCTGGCCCGGGACTATCCCAATGAGCAGTTCTTC. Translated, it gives CASSLARDYPNEQFF.

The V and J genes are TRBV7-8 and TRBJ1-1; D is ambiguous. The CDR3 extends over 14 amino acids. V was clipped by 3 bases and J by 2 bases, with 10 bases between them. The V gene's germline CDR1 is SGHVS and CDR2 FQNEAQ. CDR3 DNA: TGTGCCAGCAGCTTTGAGGGAGACAACACTGAAGCTTTCTTT. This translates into CASSFEGDNTEAFF.

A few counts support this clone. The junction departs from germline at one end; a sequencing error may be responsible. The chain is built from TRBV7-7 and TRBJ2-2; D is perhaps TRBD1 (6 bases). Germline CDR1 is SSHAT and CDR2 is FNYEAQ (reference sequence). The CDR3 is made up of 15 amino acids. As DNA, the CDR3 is TGTGCTAGCAGCCAAGCCATAGGGGGAACCGGGGAGCTGTTTTTT. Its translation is CASSQAIGGTGELFF.

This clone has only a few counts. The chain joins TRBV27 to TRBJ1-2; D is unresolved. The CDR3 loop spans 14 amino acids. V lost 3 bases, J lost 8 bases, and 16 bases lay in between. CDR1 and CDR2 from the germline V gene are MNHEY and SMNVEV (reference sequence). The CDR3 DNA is TGTGCCAGCAGTTTTTTCTCGAGCGGATGGGGCTACACCTTC. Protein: CASSFFSSGWGYTF.

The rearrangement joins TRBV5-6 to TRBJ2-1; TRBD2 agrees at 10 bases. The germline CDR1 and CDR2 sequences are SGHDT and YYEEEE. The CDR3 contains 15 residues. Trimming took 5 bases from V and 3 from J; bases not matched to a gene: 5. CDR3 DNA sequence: TGTGCCAGCAGGTCTAGCGGGGGTTACTACAATGAGCAGTTCTTC. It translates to CASRSSGGYYNEQFF.

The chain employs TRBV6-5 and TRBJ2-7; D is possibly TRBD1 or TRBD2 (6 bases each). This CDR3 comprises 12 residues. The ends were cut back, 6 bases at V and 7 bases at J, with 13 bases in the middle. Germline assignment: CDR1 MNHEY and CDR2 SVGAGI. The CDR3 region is CASRRQAGEQYF. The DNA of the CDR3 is TGTGCCAGCAGAAGACAGGCGGGGGAGCAGTACTTC.

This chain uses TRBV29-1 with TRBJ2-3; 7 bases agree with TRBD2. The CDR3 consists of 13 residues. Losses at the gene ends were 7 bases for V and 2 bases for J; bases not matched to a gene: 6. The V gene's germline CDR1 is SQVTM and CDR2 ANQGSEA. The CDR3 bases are TGCAGCGGTGAGCGGGGAACCACAGATACGCAGTATTTT. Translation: CSGERGTTDTQYF.

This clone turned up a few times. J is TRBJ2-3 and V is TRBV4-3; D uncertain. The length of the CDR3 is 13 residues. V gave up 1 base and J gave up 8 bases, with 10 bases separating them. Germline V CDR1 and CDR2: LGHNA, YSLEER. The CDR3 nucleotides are TGCGCCAGCAGCCAAGCTATACTGGGTACGCAGTATTTT. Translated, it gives CASSQAILGTQYF.

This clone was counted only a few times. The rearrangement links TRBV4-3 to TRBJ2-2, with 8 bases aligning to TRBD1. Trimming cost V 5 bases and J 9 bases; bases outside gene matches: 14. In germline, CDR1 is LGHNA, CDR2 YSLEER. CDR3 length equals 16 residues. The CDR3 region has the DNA TGCGCCAGCAGCTCTCGGACAGGGTGGGATCTCCGGGAGCTGTTTTTT. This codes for CASSSRTGWDLRELFF.

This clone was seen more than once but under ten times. CDR3 nucleotides: TGTGCCAGCTCACCAAGTGGGAGGGACACTGAAGCTTTCTTT. Protein sequence: CASSPSGRDTEAFF. This sequence joins TRBV18 and TRBJ1-1; D is unresolved. V was trimmed by 2 bases and J by 3 bases, leaving 10 bases between them. The CDR3 contains 14 residues. The germline gives CDR1 KGHSH, CDR2 LQKENI.

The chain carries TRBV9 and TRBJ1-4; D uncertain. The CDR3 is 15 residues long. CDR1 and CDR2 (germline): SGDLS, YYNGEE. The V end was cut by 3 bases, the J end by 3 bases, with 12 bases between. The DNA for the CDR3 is TGTGCCAGCAGCGCCTCAACCGGGGCTAATGAAAAACTGTTTTTT. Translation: CASSASTGANEKLFF.

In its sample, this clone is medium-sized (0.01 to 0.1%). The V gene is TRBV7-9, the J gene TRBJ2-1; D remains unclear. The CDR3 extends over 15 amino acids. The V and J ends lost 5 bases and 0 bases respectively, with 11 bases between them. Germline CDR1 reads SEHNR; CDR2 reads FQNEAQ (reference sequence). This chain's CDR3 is CASSPGRSSYNEQFF. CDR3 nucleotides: TGTGCCAGCAGCCCTGGACGGAGCTCCTACAATGAGCAGTTCTTC.

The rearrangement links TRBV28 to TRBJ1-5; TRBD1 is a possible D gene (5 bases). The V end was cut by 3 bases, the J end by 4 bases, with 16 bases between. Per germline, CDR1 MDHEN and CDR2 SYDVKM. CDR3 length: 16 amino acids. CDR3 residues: CASSLIAGPGNQPQHF. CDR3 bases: TGTGCCAGCAGTTTGATTGCCGGCCCAGGGAATCAGCCCCAGCATTTT.

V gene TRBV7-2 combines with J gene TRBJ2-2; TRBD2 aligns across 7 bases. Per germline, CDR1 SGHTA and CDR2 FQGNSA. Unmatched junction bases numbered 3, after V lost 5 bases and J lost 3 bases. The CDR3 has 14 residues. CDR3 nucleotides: TGTGCCAGCAGCAGAACTAGCGACACCGGGGAGCTGTTTTTT. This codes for CASSRTSDTGELFF.

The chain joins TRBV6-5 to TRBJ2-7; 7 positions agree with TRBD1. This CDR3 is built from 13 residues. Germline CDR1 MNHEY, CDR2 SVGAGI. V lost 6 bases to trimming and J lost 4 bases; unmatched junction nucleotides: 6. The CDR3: CASRTGTEYEQYF. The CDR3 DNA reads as TGTGCCAGCAGAACCGGGACAGAATACGAGCAGTACTTC.

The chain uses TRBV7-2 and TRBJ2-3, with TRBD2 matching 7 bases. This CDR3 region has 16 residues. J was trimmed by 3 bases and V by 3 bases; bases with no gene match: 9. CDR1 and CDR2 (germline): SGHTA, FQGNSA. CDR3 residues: CASSFWAGEGTDTQYF. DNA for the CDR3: TGTGCCAGCAGCTTTTGGGCGGGGGAAGGGACAGATACGCAGTATTTT.

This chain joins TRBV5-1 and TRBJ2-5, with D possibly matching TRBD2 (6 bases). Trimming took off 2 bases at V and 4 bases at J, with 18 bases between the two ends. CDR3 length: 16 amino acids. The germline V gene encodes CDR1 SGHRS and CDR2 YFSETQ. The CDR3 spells CASSFDAGGVRETQYF. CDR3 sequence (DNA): TGCGCCAGCAGCTTCGACGCTGGCGGGGTCCGAGAGACCCAGTACTTC.

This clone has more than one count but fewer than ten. This chain's CDR3 is CAIRARLLGTGANVLTF. As DNA, the CDR3 is TGTGCCATCAGGGCTAGGCTATTAGGCACTGGGGCCAACGTCCTGACTTTC. The chain uses TRBV10-3 and TRBJ2-6; D gene unclear. This CDR3 comprises 17 residues. Trimming pared 6 bases from V and 2 bases from J, leaving 17 bases between. Germline values: CDR1 ENHRY, CDR2 SYGVKD.

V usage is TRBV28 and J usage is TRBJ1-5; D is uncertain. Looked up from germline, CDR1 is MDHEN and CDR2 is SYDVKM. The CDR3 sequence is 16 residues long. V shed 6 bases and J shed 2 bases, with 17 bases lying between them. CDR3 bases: TGTGCCAGCAGCCCCGGACTCCTCGTAGGCAATCAGCCCCAGCATTTT. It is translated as CASSPGLLVGNQPQHF.

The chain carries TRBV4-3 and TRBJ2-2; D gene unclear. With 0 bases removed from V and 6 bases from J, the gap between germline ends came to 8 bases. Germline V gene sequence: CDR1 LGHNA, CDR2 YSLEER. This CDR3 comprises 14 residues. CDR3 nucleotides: TGCGCCAGCAGCCAAGACCGGGCTCCCGGGGAGCTGTTTTTT. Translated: CASSQDRAPGELFF.